This T cell receptor (beta chain) comes out of a study of T-cell memory formation after mild COVID-19. Overall study: For the most part, TCR clusters were specific to one donor.

MiXCR, applied by TCRdb to the 5' RACE reads, yields one record per CDR3 protein. This table has about 350,000 distinct CDR3 sequences, approximately 15% appearing once. This clonotype was counted only a few times. The receptor comes from a man aged 18 to 30 who had mild COVID-19 (a few samples of this study predate the infection). Cell type and time point are not known. Source material: PBMCs or a T cell subset sorted from them (not recorded which).

CDR3 protein: CASSGRSLDTQYF. The DNA of the CDR3 is TGTGCCAGTTCCGGGAGATCGTTGGATACGCAGTATTTT. The chain carries TRBV19 and TRBJ2-3; perhaps TRBD2 as D (6 bases). This CDR3 is 13 amino acids long. Germline lookup yields CDR1 LNHDA and CDR2 SQIVND (reference sequence). With 8 bases removed from V and 6 bases from J, the gap between germline ends came to 15 bases.